Following are 32 T cell receptor beta chains from one sample sequenced in a study of type 1 regulatory T cells. TCRdb ran MiXCR on the reads and lists one entry per CDR3 protein. The data show 90,000 to 100,000 distinct CDR3 sequences, about a third seen once. Sequenced: CD4+ T cells, either the whole sample or a sorted fraction (not recorded which). The source of these receptors is a human donor in good health.

In this sample, this clonotype turned up a few times. J is TRBJ2-1 and V is TRBV7-6; no reliable D call. Germline V gives CDR1 SGHVS, CDR2 FNYEAQ. This CDR3 contains 16 residues. V was pared by 5 bases and J by 1 base, with 15 bases between. CDR3 sequence reads: CASSPTGPSSYNEQFF. The CDR3 coding sequence is TGTGCCAGCAGCCCGACCGGGCCCTCTTCCTACAATGAGCAGTTCTTC.

The CDR3 sequence is CASSPTRTGGTDTQYF. The CDR3 bases are TGTGCCAGCTCCCCGACTCGGACAGGGGGGACAGATACGCAGTATTTT. J is TRBJ2-3 and V is TRBV18; 10 bases line up with TRBD1. This CDR3 has 16 amino acids. J gave up 3 bases and V 6 bases, and 9 bases lay outside the gene matches. Germline lookup yields CDR1 KGHSH and CDR2 LQKENI.

This clonotype has just a few counts. The rearrangement joins TRBV7-9 to TRBJ2-2, with a possible D match to TRBD1 (5 bases). V was pared by 3 bases and J by 0 bases, with 11 bases between. CDR3 size: 16 residues. Germline-derived CDR1 and CDR2 are SEHNR and FQNEAQ (reference sequence). This CDR3 reads CASSLLGQTNTGELFF. DNA of the CDR3: TGTGCCAGCAGCTTGCTGGGGCAAACGAACACCGGGGAGCTGTTTTTT. The complete variable domain, with remaining parts taken from reference TRBV7-9 and TRBJ2-2, reads DTGVSQNPRHKITKRGQNVTFRCDPISEHNRLYWYRQTLGQGPEFLTYFQNEAQLEKSRLLSDRFSAERPKGSFSTLEIQRTEQGDSAMYLCASSLLGQTNTGELFFGEGSRLTVL.

This clonotype has a handful of counts. V gene TRBV5-1 combines with J gene TRBJ2-1; the D gene is possibly TRBD1 (6 bases). Deletions cut 1 base from V and 7 bases from J, with 12 bases between. The CDR3 runs to 14 residues. The V gene's germline CDR1 is SGHRS and CDR2 YFSETQ. CDR3 sequence reads: CASSLIQGWNEQFF. The DNA of the CDR3 is TGCGCCAGCAGCTTGATACAGGGTTGGAATGAGCAGTTCTTC.

This chain connects TRBV28 to TRBJ1-3; D not resolved. CDR1 MDHEN and CDR2 SYDVKM come from the germline V gene. The V end was cut by 4 bases, the J end by 4 bases, with 11 bases between. The CDR3 is made up of 14 amino acids. The DNA for the CDR3 is TGTGCCAGCAGTTCGGGAAGGCTCGGAAACACCATATATTTT. Its translation: CASSSGRLGNTIYF.

The chain is built from TRBV5-4 and TRBJ2-5, with D perhaps matching TRBD1 (6 bases). The V end was cut by 2 bases, the J end by 8 bases, with 7 bases between. This CDR3 comprises 11 residues. CDR1 and CDR2 (germline): SGHNT, YYREEE (reference sequence). In DNA, the CDR3 is TGTGCCAGCAGCTTACAGGGTACCCAGTACTTC. Protein sequence: CASSLQGTQYF.

The V call is TRBV5-4, the J call TRBJ2-2; D not certain. Deletions cut 2 bases from V and 6 bases from J, with 5 bases between. Germline CDR1 SGHNT, CDR2 YYREEE (reference sequence). The CDR3 is made up of 12 amino acids. The CDR3 DNA reads as TGTGCCAGCAGCTTTGACGCCGGGGAGCTGTTTTTT. Protein product: CASSFDAGELFF.

The chain uses TRBV6-5 and TRBJ2-1; 8 nucleotides agree with TRBD2. The length of the CDR3 is 16 residues. CDR1 MNHEY and CDR2 SVGAGI come from the germline V gene. Losses at the gene ends were 3 bases for V and 8 bases for J; bases not matched to a gene: 12. The CDR3 DNA reads as TGTGCCAGCAGTTATGTAGGACTAGCCACCGATGATGAGCAGTTCTTC. Encoded protein: CASSYVGLATDDEQFF.

This clonotype was recorded a few times. V is TRBV19 and J is TRBJ1-5, with unresolved D. Germline V CDR1 and CDR2: LNHDA, SQIVND (reference sequence). The CDR3 has 15 residues. The germline V and J ends were trimmed by 3 bases and 1 base, with 10 bases remaining between them. The CDR3 reads CASSMSGMSNQPQHF. DNA for the CDR3: TGTGCCAGTAGTATGTCCGGGATGAGCAATCAGCCCCAGCATTTT. Combining the CDR3 with reference TRBV19 and TRBJ1-5 gives the whole variable domain DGGITQSPKYLFRKEGQNVTLSCEQNLNHDAMYWYRQDPGQGLRLIYYSQIVNDFQKGDIAEGYSVSREKKESFPLTVTSAQKNPTAFYLCASSMSGMSNQPQHFGDGTRLSIL.

The chain carries TRBV12-3 or TRBV12-4 and TRBJ2-7; 8 nucleotides match TRBD2. The CDR3 consists of 12 residues. V was clipped by 6 bases and J by 12 bases; unmatched bases: 10. The CDR3 protein is CASRGGGRFLYF. CDR3 coding DNA: TGTGCCAGCAGGGGGGGCGGGAGGTTCCTGTACTTC.

The sample holds a few counts of this clonotype. The V gene is TRBV2, the J gene TRBJ2-7, with 7 bases lining up with TRBD1. There are 14 residues in the CDR3. Germline assignment: CDR1 SNHLY and CDR2 FYNNEI. After removal of 4 bases from V and 2 bases from J, the junction contained 5 bases not matched to a gene. DNA of the CDR3: TGTGCCAGCAGTGGACAGGGTAACACCTACGAGCAGTACTTC. Residues: CASSGQGNTYEQYF.

The rearrangement joins TRBV10-2 to TRBJ2-7, with D uncertain. CDR3 length: 12 amino acids. CDR1 is WSHSY and CDR2 is SAAADI in the germline V gene. V lost 4 bases to trimming and J lost 4 bases, with 8 bases between them. The CDR3 protein is CASSGPLYEQYF. The CDR3 DNA is TGCGCCAGCAGTGGTCCTTTATACGAGCAGTACTTC.

CDR3 DNA: TGTGCCAGCAGCTACGGAGCGGGAGGAAACACAGATACGCAGTATTTT. Protein product: CASSYGAGGNTDTQYF. The genes are TRBV11-2 and TRBJ2-3, with 9 bases aligning to TRBD2. The length of the CDR3 is 16 residues. Germline CDR1 reads SGHAT; CDR2 reads FQNNGV. V shed 4 bases, J shed 2 bases, and the junction held 7 bases outside the gene matches.

Only a few counts were recorded for this clonotype. The rearrangement joins TRBV7-8 to TRBJ2-7; the D call may be TRBD1 or TRBD2 (5 bases each). The length of the CDR3 is 12 residues. The V gene's germline CDR1 is SGHVS and CDR2 FQNEAQ. The CDR3 sequence: CASGRSDYEQYF. The CDR3 DNA sequence: TGTGCGTCGGGACGGTCGGACTACGAGCAGTACTTC.

This clonotype was seen more than once but under ten times. The genes are TRBV20-1 and TRBJ2-7, with TRBD2 matching over 10 bases. In germline, CDR1 is DFQATT, CDR2 SNEGSKA (reference sequence). The CDR3 spans 12 residues. V lost 4 bases and J lost 8; bases outside the gene matches: 5. For the CDR3, the DNA is TGCAGTGCTATAGCGGGAGGTATGAAGCAGTACTTC. It encodes CSAIAGGMKQYF.

This chain links TRBV2 with TRBJ2-3; D unresolved. Germline V CDR1 and CDR2: SNHLY, FYNNEI. V was trimmed by 7 bases and J by 4 bases, leaving 15 bases between them. This CDR3 region has 14 residues. The CDR3 protein is CASMSPLFPDTQYF. The CDR3 bases are TGTGCCAGCATGTCCCCCCTATTCCCAGATACGCAGTATTTT.

In its sample, this clonotype was seen a few times. This chain uses TRBV28 with TRBJ1-1; weak D call: TRBD1 (5 bases). Germline V gene data show CDR1 as MDHEN and CDR2 as SYDVKM. The CDR3 covers 12 residues. The ends were cut back, 5 bases at V and 7 bases at J, with 11 bases in the middle. CDR3 nucleotides: TGTGCCAGCAGTCTGGGGACGCTTGAAGCTTTCTTT. It encodes CASSLGTLEAFF.

This chain connects TRBV10-3 to TRBJ2-7; a possible D gene is TRBD1 (5 bases). Trimming left V 10 bases short and J 3 bases short, with 19 bases between. The CDR3 totals 14 residues. Germline V gene data show CDR1 as ENHRY and CDR2 as SYGVKD. The CDR3 sequence is CATHAETANYEQYF. The CDR3 DNA reads as TGTGCCACCCATGCCGAGACAGCGAACTACGAGCAGTACTTC.

Comment on this clonotype: Germline and junction disagree at one end, which may indicate a read error. V and J are TRBV7-2 and TRBJ2-3; D is unresolved. The CDR3 loop spans 14 amino acids. CDR1 and CDR2 (germline): SGHTA, FQGNSA. The CDR3 DNA reads as TGTGCCATCAGCCCCTCCCTACGCACAGATACGCAGTATTTT. Protein: CAISPSLRTDTQYF.

This sequence joins TRBV20-1 and TRBJ2-7; 11 bases are a match to TRBD1. The CDR3 sequence is 14 residues long. V dropped 5 bases and J dropped 7; count of bases not matched to a gene: 10. Per germline, CDR1 DFQATT and CDR2 SNEGSKA (reference sequence). CDR3 nucleotides: TGCAGTGCTCCCCGGACAGGGGGCTCGCGAGAGCAGTACTTC. This gives the protein CSAPRTGGSREQYF.

This clonotype came up a few times. The rearrangement joins TRBV20-1 to TRBJ1-1, with TRBD1 as a possible D gene (5 bases). CDR3 length equals 13 residues. The germline V gene has CDR1 DFQATT and CDR2 SNEGSKA (reference sequence). V lost 5 bases to trimming and J lost 4 bases, with 14 bases between them. CDR3 region: CSAHVLGLTEAFF. The CDR3 coding sequence is TGCAGTGCTCACGTTTTGGGGCTCACTGAAGCTTTCTTT.

This clonotype was detected many times. The chain is built from TRBV7-8 and TRBJ2-1; 10 bases are shared with TRBD2. The ends lost 1 base at V and 9 bases at J; junction bases unmatched: 21. Per the germline V gene, CDR1 is SGHVS and CDR2 is FQNEAQ. The length of the CDR3 is 20 residues. The CDR3 loop reads CASSLVETGTSERANVEQFF. In DNA form, the CDR3 reads TGTGCCAGCAGCTTAGTGGAAACCGGGACTAGCGAGCGAGCGAATGTTGAGCAGTTCTTC.

About this clonotype itself: The junction departs from the called germline gene at one end, perhaps through a read error. J is TRBJ2-2 and V is TRBV9, with a tentative D call TRBD2 (6 bases). Germline assignment: CDR1 SGDLS and CDR2 YYNGEE. There are 17 residues in the CDR3. The CDR3 bases are TGTGCCAGCAGCGTATCCCTCGGGCGTCACGGCACCGGGGGGCTGTTTTTT. Protein product: CASSVSLGRHGTGGLFF.

The genes are TRBV29-1 and TRBJ1-1; D gene unclear. The CDR3 consists of 12 residues. The V end lost 1 base, the J end lost 1 base, and 4 bases lay between the germline ends. Germline lookup yields CDR1 SQVTM and CDR2 ANQGSEA. The CDR3: CSVEAQNTEAFF. CDR3 bases: TGCAGCGTTGAAGCGCAGAACACTGAAGCTTTCTTT. The full variable domain, its missing parts supplied by reference TRBV29-1 and TRBJ1-1, is SAVISQKPSRDICQRGTSLTIQCQVDSQVTMMFWYRQQPGQSLTLIATANQGSEATYESGFVIDKFPISRPNLTFSTLTVSNMSPEDSSIYLCSVEAQNTEAFFGQGTRLTVV.

This clonotype was observed a handful of times. V is TRBV7-2 and J is TRBJ2-3, with unresolved D. The CDR3 is made up of 14 amino acids. The V gene's germline CDR1 is SGHTA and CDR2 FQGNSA. Trimming shortened V by 2 bases and J by 0 bases, and 6 bases separated the two germline ends. The CDR3, as DNA: TGTGCCAGCAGCTTACAGGCTAGCACAGATACGCAGTATTTT. This gives the protein CASSLQASTDTQYF.

This chain uses TRBV23-1 with TRBJ1-5, with D perhaps matching TRBD1 (5 bases). TRBV23-1 is assigned to the ORF class and has an uncertain function. Deletions cut 3 bases from V and 7 bases from J, with 13 bases between. The CDR3 covers 14 residues. The CDR3 sequence: CASSQGRDVQPQHF. The CDR3 DNA reads TGCGCCAGCAGTCAGGGCAGGGATGTGCAGCCCCAGCATTTT.

V gene TRBV7-8 combines with J gene TRBJ2-2; D might be TRBD2 (7 bases). The V gene lost 7 bases and the J gene lost 4 bases, with 13 bases spanning the gap. The CDR3 contains 14 residues. Germline V lookup: CDR1 SGHVS, CDR2 FQNEAQ. In DNA, the CDR3 is TGTGCCAGCAACATGGGAGGGGGCACCGGGGAGCTGTTTTTT. This translates into CASNMGGGTGELFF.

The sample holds a few counts of this clonotype. V is TRBV20-1 and J is TRBJ2-7; the D gene is possibly TRBD1 (6 bases). The CDR3 contains 16 residues. V lost 0 bases and J 0 bases, leaving 15 bases between the germline ends. The germline V gene has CDR1 DFQATT and CDR2 SNEGSKA (reference sequence). Here the CDR3 DNA reads TGCAGTGCTAGAGATCCCTGGGCAGGGGACTCCTACGAGCAGTACTTC. Residues: CSARDPWAGDSYEQYF.

The chain has TRBV19 and TRBJ2-3; D is ambiguous. Germline assignment: CDR1 LNHDA and CDR2 SQIVND (reference sequence). V lost 6 bases, J lost 4 bases, and 11 bases lay in between. This CDR3 contains 13 residues. This chain's CDR3 is CASSISLADTQYF. CDR3 DNA sequence: TGTGCCAGTAGCATCTCTTTAGCAGATACGCAGTATTTT.

The chain employs TRBV7-9 and TRBJ1-6; TRBD1 might be the D (6 bases). V shed 5 bases and J shed 8 bases, with 13 bases lying between them. The CDR3 spans 14 residues. Looked up from germline, CDR1 is SEHNR and CDR2 is FQNEAQ (reference sequence). The CDR3 DNA reads TGTGCCAGCAGCCGACAGGAGTCCGATTCACCCCTCCACTTT. Translated: CASSRQESDSPLHF.

This sequence joins TRBV6-5 and TRBJ1-1; 10 nucleotides line up with TRBD1. The CDR3 loop spans 14 amino acids. From germline, CDR1 is MNHEY and CDR2 SVGAGI. Trimming cost V 0 bases and J 5 bases; bases outside gene matches: 0. CDR3 bases: TGTGCCAGCAGTTACTCGGGACAGGGGACTGAAGCTTTCTTT. This encodes CASSYSGQGTEAFF.

The chain joins TRBV19 to TRBJ1-2, with D possibly TRBD1 on 5 matching bases. Germline values: CDR1 LNHDA, CDR2 SQIVND (reference sequence). There are 16 residues in the CDR3. The V end lost 7 bases, the J end lost 10 bases, and 28 bases lay between the germline ends. CDR3 in DNA: TGTGCCAGTACCGACTCCGGGACGGGCCGGGGTGGAGACTACACCTTC. Translating it yields CASTDSGTGRGGDYTF.